The present T cell receptor (beta chain) was sequenced within a study of identical twins' blood T cells. Findings of the study overall: Twin similarity might stem from environmental factors, not only genetics. Abundant TCRbeta CDR3s overlapped more between twins than with unrelated donors.

Libraries were made from RNA as TCR cDNA, using a modified protocol. TCRdb re-called the 5' RACE reads through MiXCR, storing one row per CDR3 protein. The profile shows 400,000 or so distinct CDR3 sequences, about 28% of them singletons. With respect to this clonotype: As yet, its antigen is unknown.

The donors were healthy female monozygous twins, three pairs in total. The CDR3 runs to 15 residues. Germline V gene sequence: CDR1 SEHNR, CDR2 FQNEAQ (reference sequence). V lost 0 bases and J 5 bases, leaving 10 bases between the germline ends. Source material: PBMCs. This chain links TRBV7-9 with TRBJ2-2; D is uncertain. The sequence was collected from a woman aged 18 to 55 in good health. CDR3 sequence reads: CASSLARAWTGELFF. CDR3 DNA sequence: TGTGCCAGCAGCTTAGCCCGGGCTTGGACCGGGGAGCTGTTTTTT.